These 3 T cell receptor beta chains were sequenced from one sample in a study of T cell repertoires in cytomegalovirus infection. TCRdb re-called the reads with MiXCR, one entry per CDR3 protein. The table has fewer than 65,000 distinct CDR3 sequences, about 18% seen once. These receptors have no identified antigens. This specimen consisted of CD8+ T cells from cultured PBMCs, obtained from culture after CMV antigen stimulation. Receptors were obtained from a human donor in good health (CMV status not recorded). Some clones in this sample may be carry-over from other donors' samples.

V usage is TRBV7-9 and J usage is TRBJ1-2; D uncertain. Germline CDR1 and CDR2: SEHNR and FQNEAQ (reference sequence). V was pared by 0 bases and J by 7 bases, with 9 bases between. There are 13 residues in the CDR3. The CDR3 DNA reads as TGTGCCAGCAGCTTAGCGAACGACCGTGGCTACACCTTC. Its translation is CASSLANDRGYTF.

The CDR3 is CASSFALSGTDTQYF. The CDR3 nucleotides are TGTGCCAGCAGCTTCGCCTTATCTGGCACAGATACGCAGTATTTT. J is TRBJ2-3 and V is TRBV13; D ambiguous. Trimming took 3 bases from V and 1 from J, leaving 11 bases between them. Germline CDR1 PRHDT, CDR2 FYEKMQ (reference sequence). The CDR3 is 15 amino acids.

V gene TRBV27 combines with J gene TRBJ2-6, with D perhaps matching TRBD1 or TRBD2 (5 bases each). V lost 6 bases and J lost 4, with 13 bases in between. Germline V gene sequence: CDR1 MNHEY, CDR2 SMNVEV (reference sequence). The CDR3 runs 15 residues. DNA for the CDR3: TGTGCCAGCAGCCTGAGGGGCTTCGGGGCCAACGTCCTGACTTTC. Protein sequence: CASSLRGFGANVLTF.